Presented here are 7 T cell receptor beta chains from one specimen sequenced in a study of T cells expressing NK-cell markers. TCRdb re-called the 5' RACE reads and catalogs CDR3 proteins one per entry, DNA excluded. This specimen shows approximately 460,000 distinct CDR3 sequences; the ten leading clones hold roughly 7.2%. The sequencing input was blood T cells: a sorted CD56 or NKG2C T cell subset, CD4+ or CD8+ T cells, or bulk PBMC T cells (not recorded which). Receptors originate from a woman aged 18-69 years in good health.

The J gene is TRBJ1-1, the V gene TRBV4-1; TCRdb names TRBD1, which stays unverified in the absence of DNA. The CDR3 contains 15 residues. The germline gives CDR1 MGHRA, CDR2 YSYEKL. CDR3 residues: CASQEDRDPNTEAFF.

The chain combines TRBV10-3 with TRBJ2-3; TCRdb's D call of TRBD1 is untestable without DNA. Germline assignment: CDR1 ENHRY and CDR2 SYGVKD. The CDR3 covers 14 residues. The CDR3: CAIARQGDTDTQYF.

V gene TRBV7-2 combines with J gene TRBJ1-1; TCRdb designates TRBD1, a call that cannot be tested without DNA. CDR1 is SGHTA, CDR2 FQGNSA, per germline. The CDR3 extends over 18 amino acids. CDR3 loop: CASSLVAGRVGAYTEAFF.

The chain combines TRBV9 with TRBJ2-2; TCRdb picks TRBD1, but there is no DNA to check that call. CDR1 and CDR2 from the germline V gene are SGDLS and YYNGEE. CDR3 length: 15 residues. CDR3 sequence: CASSVVGGGTGELFF.

The rearrangement joins TRBV27 to TRBJ2-3; TCRdb outputs TRBD1, but without DNA this stays unchecked. The germline CDR1 and CDR2 sequences are MNHEY and SMNVEV (reference sequence). The CDR3 sequence is 13 residues long. CDR3 in amino acids: CASSAQGASTQYF.

V gene TRBV3-1 combines with J gene TRBJ2-1; TCRdb outputs TRBD2, but without DNA this stays unchecked. Looked up from germline, CDR1 is LGHDT and CDR2 is YNNKEL (reference sequence). CDR3 length equals 17 residues. CDR3 amino acids: CASSQDGSSGGYNEQFF.

The chain joins TRBV29-1 to TRBJ2-7. This CDR3 has 13 residues. Germline CDR1 reads SQVTM; CDR2 reads ANQGSEA. CDR3 sequence: CSVLSLSSYEQYF.